This paragraph reports one TCR beta chain. This sample was taken from a study of blood T cell repertoires in COVID-19. Assay: immunoSEQ multiplex PCR; the TCRdb copy retains only in-frame clones and omits some. Of about 150,000 clones listed, 75% to 90% were seen once; the top ten hold under 15%. The CDR3 length is 13 residues. Germline CDR1 reads ENHRY; CDR2 reads SYGVKD. Trimming took off 3 bases at V and 3 bases at J, with 9 bases between the two ends. This receptor was taken from a man younger than 35 with COVID-19, enrolled during active disease. Sample: peripheral blood. The V and J genes are TRBV10-3 and TRBJ2-7; no clear D gene. CDR3 amino acids: CAISEAPNYEQYF. In DNA form, the CDR3 reads TGTGCCATCAGTGAAGCCCCAAACTACGAGCAGTACTTC.